The 13 T cell receptor beta chains reported below all come from one sample, sequenced in a study of cytomegalovirus exposure and HLA in healthy donors. PCR involved 60 Vbeta and 13 Jbeta primers. Here immunoSEQ multiplex PCR was the method, and the copy in TCRdb shows in-frame clones only, minus some. The table includes about 98,000 clones, around four fifths detected once. The sequenced sample consisted of PBMCs. The receptor source for this set is a female donor in good health and CMV-seropositive.

The V gene is TRBV23-1, the J gene TRBJ1-1; 9 bases agree with TRBD1. TRBV23-1 is marked as an open reading frame, function uncertain. CDR3 length: 16 amino acids. J lost 3 bases, V lost 2 bases, and 7 bases had no gene match. This CDR3 reads CASSQATGGRDTEAFF. As DNA, the CDR3 is TGCGCCAGCAGTCAAGCGACAGGGGGAAGGGACACTGAAGCTTTCTTT.

V usage is TRBV7-8 and J usage is TRBJ2-5; 7 bases match TRBD2. J was trimmed by 11 bases and V by 1 base; bases with no gene match: 19. The length of the CDR3 is 17 residues. Germline V CDR1 and CDR2: SGHVS, FQNEAQ. This chain's CDR3 is CASSLVWLLAPDGEQYF. The CDR3 DNA reads as TGTGCCAGCAGCTTAGTTTGGTTACTAGCGCCTGATGGGGAGCAGTACTTC.

The chain carries TRBV28 and TRBJ2-5; TRBD2 agrees at 10 bases. Per germline, CDR1 MDHEN and CDR2 SYDVKM. V dropped 6 bases and J dropped 2; count of bases not matched to a gene: 6. CDR3 length: 15 residues. CDR3 DNA: TGTGCCAGCAGCCCGGGACTAGCGCGACAAGAGACCCAGTACTTC. Protein product: CASSPGLARQETQYF.

The CDR3 protein is CASGRAVSYNEQFF. In DNA form, the CDR3 reads TGTGCCAGCGGGAGAGCGGTCTCCTACAATGAGCAGTTCTTC. The chain uses TRBV2 and TRBJ2-1, with D tentatively TRBD2 (5 bases). The CDR3 loop spans 14 amino acids. V gave up 8 bases and J gave up 0 bases, with 11 bases separating them. Germline loops: CDR1 SNHLY, CDR2 FYNNEI.

This clone was recorded only once. The gene calls are TRBV7-6 and TRBJ2-3; TRBD2 agrees at 7 bases. Germline V CDR1 and CDR2: SGHVS, FNYEAQ. J gave up 0 bases and V 1 base, and 4 bases lay outside the gene matches. This CDR3 has 16 amino acids. The CDR3 sequence: CASSLGGAGSTDTQYF. CDR3 bases: TGTGCCAGCAGCTTAGGGGGAGCGGGGAGCACAGATACGCAGTATTTT.

J is TRBJ1-1 and V is TRBV6-4; no reliable D call. Germline V gives CDR1 MRHNA, CDR2 SNTAGT. Trimming pared 5 bases from V and 0 bases from J, leaving 7 bases between. The CDR3 has 13 amino acids. The CDR3 loop reads CASSTEMNTEAFF. In nucleotides, the CDR3 is TGTGCCAGCAGTACAGAGATGAACACTGAAGCTTTCTTT.

The rearrangement joins TRBV18 to TRBJ2-1; maybe TRBD2 (6 bases). Germline V gene data show CDR1 as KGHSH and CDR2 as LQKENI. The CDR3 runs to 13 residues. Trimming stripped 3 bases from V and 9 bases from J, with 12 bases between. CDR3 in amino acids: CASSPLSGGEQFF. Written as DNA, the CDR3 is TGTGCCAGCTCACCCCTTAGCGGTGGTGAGCAGTTCTTC.

A single count supports this clone. The gene calls are TRBV5-6 and TRBJ1-2; 7 bases match TRBD1. The CDR3 extends over 19 amino acids. Per germline, CDR1 SGHDT and CDR2 YYEEEE. V shed 4 bases and J 1 base; nucleotides not matched to a gene: 19. CDR3 residues: CASSQPARQGRGDNYGYTF. As DNA, the CDR3 is TGTGCCAGCAGCCAACCGGCCCGACAGGGTCGAGGGGATAACTATGGCTACACCTTC.

The genes are TRBV5-4 and TRBJ2-7, with TRBD2 as a possible D gene (6 bases). In germline, CDR1 is SGHNT, CDR2 YYREEE (reference sequence). With 4 bases removed from V and 4 bases from J, the gap between germline ends came to 12 bases. CDR3 length: 13 residues. The CDR3 nucleotides are TGTGCCAGCAGCGTCATGGGGGGATACGAGCAGTACTTC. Amino acid sequence: CASSVMGGYEQYF. The entire variable domain, with the rest obtained from reference TRBV5-4 and TRBJ2-7, is as follows: ETGVTQSPTHLIKTRGQQVTLRCSSQSGHNTVSWYQQALGQGPQFIFQYYREEENGRGNFPPRFSGLQFPNYSSELNVNALELDDSALYLCASSVMGGYEQYFGPGTRLTVT.

The chain has TRBV5-6 and TRBJ2-7, with TRBD1 as a possible D gene (5 bases). This CDR3 region has 14 residues. V was trimmed by 2 bases and J by 3 bases, leaving 12 bases between them. The V gene's germline CDR1 is SGHDT and CDR2 YYEEEE. CDR3 protein: CASSLGALDYEQYF. The DNA for the CDR3 is TGTGCCAGCAGCTTAGGGGCCCTGGACTACGAGCAGTACTTC. Full variable domain (missing parts from reference TRBV5-6 and TRBJ2-7): DAGVTQSPTHLIKTRGQQVTLRCSPKSGHDTVSWYQQALGQGPQFIFQYYEEEERQRGNFPDRFSGHQFPNYSSELNVNALLLGDSALYLCASSLGALDYEQYFGPGTRLTVT.

V is TRBV28 and J is TRBJ1-2; 8 bases match TRBD1. V lost 5 bases and J lost 5; bases outside the gene matches: 1. The V gene's germline CDR1 is MDHEN and CDR2 SYDVKM. The CDR3 runs to 12 residues. As DNA, the CDR3 is TGTGCCAGCAGTCGACAGGGGTATGGCTACACCTTC. Amino acid sequence: CASSRQGYGYTF.

The chain carries TRBV4-2 and TRBJ2-3; D is possibly TRBD2 (5 bases). Trimming removed 0 bases at V and 3 bases at J, with 7 bases between. CDR3 size: 14 residues. The germline CDR1 and CDR2 sequences are LGHNA and YNFKEQ. This chain's CDR3 is CASSQETGTDTQYF. In DNA form, the CDR3 reads TGTGCCAGCAGCCAAGAAACGGGAACAGATACGCAGTATTTT.

This sequence joins TRBV5-1 and TRBJ2-7; D is ambiguous. CDR1 and CDR2 (germline): SGHRS, YFSETQ. The ends were cut back, 2 bases at V and 4 bases at J, with 7 bases in the middle. The CDR3 sequence is 12 residues long. CDR3 DNA sequence: TGCGCCAGCAGCTTCGGAGAATACGAGCAGTACTTC. It codes for CASSFGEYEQYF.